A single sample gave rise to the 18 T cell receptor beta chains below, sequenced in a study of blood T cell repertoires in COVID-19. Libraries were prepared by immunoSEQ multiplex PCR; TCRdb keeps only in-frame clonotypes and omits some of them. The sample lists around 100,000 clones, around nine tenths occurring once. Material: peripheral blood. Every receptor here comes from a human donor in a cohort sampled during active COVID-19.

This sequence joins TRBV19 and TRBJ2-7, with 9 bases that match TRBD1. J lost 4 bases, V lost 5 bases, and 9 bases had no gene match. CDR3 length: 15 residues. CDR1 is LNHDA, CDR2 SQIVND, per germline (reference sequence). This CDR3 reads CASSHPGQGLYEQYF. The CDR3 DNA follows: TGTGCCAGTAGTCATCCGGGACAGGGTTTATACGAGCAGTACTTC.

This chain connects TRBV14 to TRBJ2-2; 9 positions match TRBD1. After removal of 4 bases from V and 5 bases from J, the junction contained 8 bases not matched to a gene. The CDR3 is 16 amino acids. Germline V CDR1 and CDR2: SGHDN, FVKESK. The CDR3 DNA sequence: TGTGCCAGCAGCCTTCTCCGGGACAGGGCTACCGGGGAGCTGTTTTTT. This gives the protein CASSLLRDRATGELFF.

This clone has only one observation. This chain connects TRBV2 to TRBJ1-6; 9 bases map to TRBD1. With 6 bases clipped from V and 6 bases from J, the junction kept 9 bases outside the gene matches. The CDR3 spans 16 residues. The germline gives CDR1 SNHLY, CDR2 FYNNEI. In DNA, the CDR3 is TGTGCCAGCAGCTTAAATACAGGGGGCACTAATTCACCCCTCCACTTT. It codes for CASSLNTGGTNSPLHF. Drawing the rest from reference TRBV2 and TRBJ1-6, the complete variable domain is EPEVTQTPSHQVTQMGQEVILRCVPISNHLYFYWYRQILGQKVEFLVSFYNNEISEKSEIFDDQFSVERPDGSNFTLKIRSTKLEDSAMYFCASSLNTGGTNSPLHFGNGTRLTVT.

The chain joins TRBV6-5 to TRBJ2-1, with D possibly being TRBD2 (6 bases). The CDR3 contains 11 residues. The germline V gene encodes CDR1 MNHEY and CDR2 SVGAGI. V lost 7 bases to trimming and J lost 12 bases, with 13 bases between them. CDR3 sequence (DNA): TGTGCCAGCACCCTACGGAGGGGGCAGTTCTTC. This sequence encodes CASTLRRGQFF.

This chain connects TRBV7-2 to TRBJ2-7, with D possibly being TRBD1 (5 bases). This CDR3 is built from 15 residues. Trimming removed 3 bases from V and 2 bases from J, with 14 bases in between. Germline CDR1 and CDR2: SGHTA and FQGNSA. The CDR3 DNA reads TGTGCCAGCAGCTTCCAGGGTAGGGCCACCTACGAGCAGTACTTC. Encoded protein: CASSFQGRATYEQYF.

This clone is labeled medium-sized. The chain joins TRBV6-4 to TRBJ2-1, with D hard to call. Trimming stripped 4 bases from V and 0 bases from J, with 4 bases between. This CDR3 has 13 amino acids. The V gene's germline CDR1 is MRHNA and CDR2 SNTAGT. The CDR3 loop reads CASSASSYNEQFF. The DNA of the CDR3 is TGTGCCAGCAGTGCGAGCTCCTACAATGAGCAGTTCTTC.

V and J are TRBV9 and TRBJ2-5, with 7 positions matching TRBD1. The germline V gene encodes CDR1 SGDLS and CDR2 YYNGEE. The CDR3 runs to 16 residues. V gave up 3 bases and J gave up 1 base; unmatched junction bases: 9. CDR3: CASSDRDRAFQETQYF. CDR3 DNA sequence: TGTGCCAGCAGCGACCGGGACAGAGCCTTCCAAGAGACCCAGTACTTC. The full variable domain, with the rest looked up from reference TRBV9 and TRBJ2-5, is DSGVTQTPKHLITATGQRVTLRCSPRSGDLSVYWYQQSLDQGLQFLIQYYNGEERAKGNILERFSAQQFPDLHSELNLSSLELGDSALYFCASSDRDRAFQETQYFGPGTRLLVL.

This chain connects TRBV6-5 to TRBJ1-1; 7 bases line up with TRBD1. This CDR3 is 15 amino acids long. The germline CDR1 and CDR2 sequences are MNHEY and SVGAGI. The junction had 11 bases not matched to a gene; V was cut back by 6 bases and J by 4 bases. CDR3 DNA sequence: TGTGCCAGCAGGGGATTCGGACAGGCGGGCACTGAAGCTTTCTTT. It specifies CASRGFGQAGTEAFF.

The chain employs TRBV9 and TRBJ2-3, with a possible D match to TRBD2 (6 bases). Germline CDR1 and CDR2: SGDLS and YYNGEE. Trimming removed 0 bases at V and 0 bases at J, with 11 bases between. CDR3 size: 16 residues. CDR3 nucleotide sequence: TGTGCCAGCAGCGTAGTCGGTCGGGGGAGCACAGATACGCAGTATTTT. Encoded protein: CASSVVGRGSTDTQYF.

A note on this clone: The CDR3 end shows no conserved phenylalanine or tryptophan, and so a read error is likely. Because the CDR3's place on the DNA is in doubt, the DNA is left out and the CDR3 is given as listed by TCRdb. The J gene is TRBJ1-4, the V gene TRBV4-1. Germline V gene data show CDR1 as MGHRA and CDR2 as YSYEKL. Ends included, the CDR3 has 14 residues. CDR3 protein: CASSQDRGGGPSYL.

Remarks on this clone: Additional DNA sequences in this sample encode the identical CDR3. The J gene is TRBJ1-4, the V gene TRBV6-5; 10 bases align to TRBD1. This CDR3 is built from 16 residues. The trim removed 0 bases at V and 7 bases at J, leaving 5 bases unmatched. CDR1 is MNHEY, CDR2 SVGAGI, per germline. CDR3 in DNA: TGTGCCAGCAGTTACTCGCGGACAGGGGGAGGTGAAAAACTGTTTTTT. Protein: CASSYSRTGGGEKLFF.

The chain links TRBV5-4 to TRBJ1-2; 7 bases are a match to TRBD1. The CDR3 runs to 15 residues. The V gene's germline CDR1 is SGHNT and CDR2 YYREEE (reference sequence). Trimming took 0 bases from V and 7 from J; bases not matched to a gene: 9. DNA of the CDR3: TGTGCCAGCAGCTTGGTAGGCAGGGGGAAGGGTGGCTACACCTTC. Translating gives CASSLVGRGKGGYTF.

The chain combines TRBV6-5 with TRBJ2-7; 7 bases are shared with TRBD1. The CDR3 runs to 16 residues. Looked up from germline, CDR1 is MNHEY and CDR2 is SVGAGI. The V gene end was trimmed by 4 bases and the J gene end by 0 bases; junction bases not matched to a gene: 9. For the CDR3, the DNA is TGTGCCAGCAGTTCCAACAGGGGTCCGAGCTCCTACGAGCAGTACTTC. Encoded protein: CASSSNRGPSSYEQYF.

The chain recombines TRBV2 with TRBJ1-5; 8 bases fit TRBD1. The CDR3 spans 18 residues. V lost 3 bases, J lost 0 bases, and 10 bases stayed unmatched. CDR1 and CDR2 from the germline V gene are SNHLY and FYNNEI. CDR3 nucleotides: TGTGCCAGCAGTGATCCGGGACAGGCTGGAATTAGCAATCAGCCCCAGCATTTT. It encodes CASSDPGQAGISNQPQHF.

The chain has TRBV7-2 and TRBJ2-3, with 8 bases aligning to TRBD2. V was pared by 0 bases and J by 1 base, with 6 bases of the junction left unmatched. The CDR3 runs to 17 residues. The germline V gene has CDR1 SGHTA and CDR2 FQGNSA. The CDR3 coding sequence is TGTGCCAGCAGCTTAGCTTCCGGGACTAGGGGCACAGATACGCAGTATTTT. Amino acids: CASSLASGTRGTDTQYF.

This chain uses TRBV5-1 with TRBJ2-2; tentatively, D is TRBD1 (5 bases). Trimming took off 4 bases at V and 5 bases at J, with 15 bases between the two ends. The CDR3 extends over 15 amino acids. Per germline, CDR1 SGHRS and CDR2 YFSETQ. CDR3 protein: CASSPRQGWTGELFF. The CDR3 DNA reads as TGCGCCAGCAGCCCAAGGCAGGGTTGGACCGGGGAGCTGTTTTTT.

The chain combines TRBV5-1 with TRBJ2-7, with D tentatively TRBD1 (5 bases). CDR3 length: 11 residues. The V end was cut by 7 bases, the J end by 3 bases, with 8 bases between. Germline CDR1 and CDR2: SGHRS and YFSETQ. In DNA, the CDR3 is TGCGCCAGCTCTCAGGGCTACGAGCAGTACTTC. Amino acid sequence: CASSQGYEQYF.

The J gene is TRBJ1-1, the V gene TRBV29-1, with a possible D match to TRBD1 (5 bases). The ends were cut back, 7 bases at V and 5 bases at J, with 20 bases in the middle. The CDR3 loop spans 14 amino acids. Germline V gene lookup returns CDR1 SQVTM and CDR2 ANQGSEA. DNA of the CDR3: TGCAGCGCTGGGGGGAGCAGGGCGAAAACTGAAGCTTTCTTT. Its translation is CSAGGSRAKTEAFF.